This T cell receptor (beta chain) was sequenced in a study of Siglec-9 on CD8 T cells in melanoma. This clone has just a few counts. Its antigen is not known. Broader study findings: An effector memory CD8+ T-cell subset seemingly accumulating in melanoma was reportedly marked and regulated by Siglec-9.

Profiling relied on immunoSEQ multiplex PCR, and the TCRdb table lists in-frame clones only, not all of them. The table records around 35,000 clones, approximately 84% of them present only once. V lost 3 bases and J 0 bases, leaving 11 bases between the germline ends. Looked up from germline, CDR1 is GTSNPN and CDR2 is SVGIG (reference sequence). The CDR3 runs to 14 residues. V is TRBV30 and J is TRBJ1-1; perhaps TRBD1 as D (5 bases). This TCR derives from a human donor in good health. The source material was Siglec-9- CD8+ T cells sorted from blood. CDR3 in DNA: TGTGCCTGGAGCCCGGGGGTCATGAACACTGAAGCTTTCTTT. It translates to CAWSPGVMNTEAFF.